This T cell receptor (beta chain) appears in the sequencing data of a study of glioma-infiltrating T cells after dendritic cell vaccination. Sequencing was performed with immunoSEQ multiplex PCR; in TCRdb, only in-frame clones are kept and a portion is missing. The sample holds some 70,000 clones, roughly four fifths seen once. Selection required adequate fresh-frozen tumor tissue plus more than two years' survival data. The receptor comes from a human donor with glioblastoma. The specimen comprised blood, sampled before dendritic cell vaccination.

The DNA of the CDR3 is TGCGCCAGCAGCACCGGGACTAGCGGGGGTGGAGATACGCAGTATTTT. Its translation is CASSTGTSGGGDTQYF. V is TRBV5-1 and J is TRBJ2-3, with 14 bases matching TRBD2. This CDR3 spans 16 amino acids. Germline values: CDR1 SGHRS, CDR2 YFSETQ. V lost 4 bases to trimming and J lost 5 bases; unmatched junction nucleotides: 6.